One sample yielded the 5 T cell receptor beta chains listed below, sequenced in a study of monozygotic twins with inflammatory bowel disease. TCRdb reprocessed the 5' RACE reads and stores each CDR3 protein as one record, lacking DNA. The sample is made up of under 150,000 distinct CDR3 sequences, and the top ten hold around 2.5% of it. Sequenced material: blood. The receptors derive from a human donor with ulcerative colitis or Crohn's disease, or a healthy co-twin of an affected twin (not recorded which).

The chain employs TRBV7-3 and TRBJ2-5; the D gene TCRdb calls, TRBD1, cannot be checked with no DNA. Germline V lookup: CDR1 SGHTA, CDR2 FQGTGA. The CDR3 extends over 18 amino acids. CDR3 in amino acids: CASSLRAGQGTSEETQYF. The complete variable domain, with remaining parts taken from reference TRBV7-3 and TRBJ2-5, reads GAGVSQTPSNKVTEKGKYVELRCDPISGHTALYWYRQSLGQGPEFLIYFQGTGAADDSGLPNDRFFAVRPEGSVSTLKIQRTERGDSAVYLCASSLRAGQGTSEETQYFGPGTRLLVL.

The J gene is TRBJ2-7, the V gene TRBV27; the TCRdb D gene call, TRBD1, has no DNA to confirm it. Germline V lookup: CDR1 MNHEY, CDR2 SMNVEV (reference sequence). This CDR3 contains 14 residues. CDR3 protein: CASSPLNGGQQQYF.

This chain uses TRBV29-1 with TRBJ1-2; the D gene TCRdb calls, TRBD1, cannot be checked with no DNA. Germline loops: CDR1 SQVTM, CDR2 ANQGSEA. The CDR3 is 16 residues long. This CDR3 is CSVEPPGQGFHGGYTF.

The chain employs TRBV27 and TRBJ2-2; TCRdb proposes TRBD1, but this gene call is untestable without DNA. This CDR3 region has 15 residues. Per germline, CDR1 MNHEY and CDR2 SMNVEV (reference sequence). The CDR3 sequence: CASTPRADATGELFF.

The chain combines TRBV12-3 or TRBV12-4 with TRBJ1-6; TCRdb lists TRBD1, though no DNA is available to test this call. The CDR3 is 17 residues long. The CDR3 loop is CASSFFRVGTGGSPLHF.